This entry lists 21 T cell receptor beta chains sequenced from one sample in a study of T cells in Graves' hyperthyroidism and ophthalmopathy. Amplification of TCR beta CDR3 regions was performed using RNA transcripts as template. An initial round of RT-PCR targeting the TCR CDR3 relied on the HTBI primer set. TCRdb independently ran MiXCR on the multiplex PCR reads; one entry per CDR3 protein. This table has 200,000 to 250,000 distinct CDR3 sequences, approximately 24% appearing once. The source material was blood. The receptor set was obtained from a woman aged 40 to 55 with Graves' ophthalmopathy.

This clonotype was counted at least ten times. The V call is TRBV2, the J call TRBJ2-4, with 9 bases that match TRBD1. Unmatched junction bases numbered 3, after V lost 7 bases and J lost 8 bases. The germline CDR1 and CDR2 sequences are SNHLY and FYNNEI. The CDR3 length is 12 residues. The CDR3 reads CASIRQGDIQYF. In DNA form, the CDR3 reads TGTGCCAGCATCCGACAGGGGGACATTCAGTACTTC.

The table lists this clonotype with many counts. This chain joins TRBV20-1 and TRBJ2-2; 8 positions match TRBD1. Per the germline V gene, CDR1 is DFQATT and CDR2 is SNEGSKA (reference sequence). V was pared by 2 bases and J by 4 bases, with 6 bases of the junction left unmatched. The CDR3 runs to 15 residues. CDR3 loop: CSARPSGGFTGELFF. The CDR3 region has the DNA TGCAGTGCTAGACCGTCAGGGGGCTTCACCGGGGAGCTGTTTTTT.

At least ten counts were recorded for this clonotype. The chain carries TRBV6-1 and TRBJ2-7; TRBD2 is a possible D gene (6 bases). The V and J ends lost 2 bases and 9 bases respectively, with 17 bases between them. The CDR3 is made up of 14 amino acids. The germline CDR1 and CDR2 sequences are MNHNS and SASEGT. The CDR3 protein is CASSEIHGGGRQYF. The CDR3 nucleotides read TGTGCCAGCAGTGAAATTCATGGGGGAGGTCGGCAGTACTTC.

V gene TRBV28 combines with J gene TRBJ1-6; D is perhaps TRBD1 (5 bases). V was cut by 6 bases and J by 8 bases, with 23 bases left in between. The CDR3 covers 17 residues. Germline CDR1 and CDR2: MDHEN and SYDVKM. In DNA form, the CDR3 reads TGTGCCAGCAGGTCCGCCAGAGCAGGGTTTAGCCATTCACCCCTCCACTTT. Translation gives CASRSARAGFSHSPLHF. The entire variable domain, with the rest obtained from reference TRBV28 and TRBJ1-6, is as follows: DVKVTQSSRYLVKRTGEKVFLECVQDMDHENMFWYRQDPGLGLRLIYFSYDVKMKEKGDIPEGYSVSREKKERFSLILESASTNQTSMYLCASRSARAGFSHSPLHFGNGTRLTVT.

In its sample, this clonotype was seen a few times. The rearrangement joins TRBV12-3 or TRBV12-4 to TRBJ1-1; 8 bases line up with TRBD1. J lost 4 bases, V lost 5 bases, and 12 bases had no gene match. CDR3 length: 16 residues. The CDR3 loop reads CASSPWTGKVVTEAFF. CDR3 bases: TGTGCCAGCAGTCCTTGGACAGGGAAGGTGGTCACTGAAGCTTTCTTT.

The sample holds many counts of this clonotype. The chain is built from TRBV20-1 and TRBJ2-7, with TRBD2 as a possible D gene (6 bases). With 0 bases removed from V and 4 bases from J, the gap between germline ends came to 13 bases. This CDR3 spans 14 amino acids. Germline V gene data show CDR1 as DFQATT and CDR2 as SNEGSKA (reference sequence). CDR3 coding DNA: TGCAGTGCTAGAGACCGGGACGGGGGTTACGAGCAGTACTTC. It translates to CSARDRDGGYEQYF.

This chain links TRBV6-1 with TRBJ1-1; 7 bases match TRBD1. Germline CDR1 and CDR2: MNHNS and SASEGT. The V segment lost 4 bases and the J segment 2 bases; nucleotides outside the gene matches: 10. CDR3 length: 16 amino acids. The CDR3 coding sequence is TGTGCCAGCAGTGTTGCCCCGGGACAGATAAACACTGAAGCTTTCTTT. Protein: CASSVAPGQINTEAFF.

At least ten counts were recorded for this clonotype. The chain carries TRBV7-8 and TRBJ2-5; TRBD2 aligns across 10 bases. The CDR3 is 16 amino acids. V was clipped by 5 bases and J by 4 bases; unmatched bases: 10. Germline-derived CDR1 and CDR2 are SGHVS and FQNEAQ. For the CDR3, the DNA is TGTGCCAGCAGCGGAGGGCCTAGCGGGAGTTTAGAGACCCAGTACTTC. Translation: CASSGGPSGSLETQYF.

This clonotype was seen many times. The J gene is TRBJ2-5, the V gene TRBV20-1; 7 nucleotides align to TRBD2. V shed 1 base and J 5 bases; nucleotides not matched to a gene: 4. The CDR3 runs 13 residues. Per the germline V gene, CDR1 is DFQATT and CDR2 is SNEGSKA (reference sequence). CDR3 DNA sequence: TGCAGTGCTAGAGGGGGACTAACGGAGACCCAGTACTTC. Protein sequence: CSARGGLTETQYF.

In this sample, this clonotype turned up many times. This chain links TRBV7-9 with TRBJ1-5; the match to TRBD1 covers 9 bases. CDR1 and CDR2 from the germline V gene are SEHNR and FQNEAQ (reference sequence). The CDR3 has 15 residues. V shed 5 bases, J shed 1 base, and the junction held 3 bases outside the gene matches. The chain's CDR3 is CASSRQGGSNQPQHF. The DNA for the CDR3 is TGTGCCAGCAGCCGACAGGGGGGGAGCAATCAGCCCCAGCATTTT.

The table lists this clonotype with many counts. V gene TRBV28 combines with J gene TRBJ2-5, with a weak D call TRBD1 (5 bases). V lost 2 bases to trimming and J lost 4 bases, with 8 bases between them. The germline V gene has CDR1 MDHEN and CDR2 SYDVKM. The CDR3 length is 13 residues. In nucleotides, the CDR3 is TGTGCCAGCAGTTTAAACAGGCTAGAGACCCAGTACTTC. Its protein product is CASSLNRLETQYF. The full variable domain, with the rest looked up from reference TRBV28 and TRBJ2-5, is DVKVTQSSRYLVKRTGEKVFLECVQDMDHENMFWYRQDPGLGLRLIYFSYDVKMKEKGDIPEGYSVSREKKERFSLILESASTNQTSMYLCASSLNRLETQYFGPGTRLLVL.

The genes are TRBV12-3 or TRBV12-4 and TRBJ2-7; 11 bases line up with TRBD2. Unmatched junction bases numbered 6, after V lost 6 bases and J lost 2 bases. CDR3 length: 15 residues. CDR3 sequence reads: CASSKLAGGAYEQYF. The CDR3 nucleotides read TGTGCCAGCAGCAAGCTAGCGGGGGGTGCCTACGAGCAGTACTTC.

This clonotype was recorded many times. The V gene is TRBV27, the J gene TRBJ1-1, with TRBD1 as a possible D gene (6 bases). The V gene's germline CDR1 is MNHEY and CDR2 SMNVEV (reference sequence). CDR3 length: 15 amino acids. Trimming took 6 bases from V and 5 from J, leaving 19 bases between them. The CDR3 region has the DNA TGTGCCAGCAGCATATCGGAAGGGGGAGGAACTGAAGCTTTCTTT. It encodes CASSISEGGGTEAFF.

In its sample, this clonotype was seen many times. The J gene is TRBJ2-7, the V gene TRBV28; 11 bases align to TRBD2. Germline values: CDR1 MDHEN, CDR2 SYDVKM. J was trimmed by 0 bases and V by 6 bases; bases with no gene match: 16. The CDR3 is made up of 19 amino acids. This CDR3 is CASSRMPLAGGRSSYEQYF. Written as DNA, the CDR3 is TGTGCCAGCAGCCGAATGCCTCTAGCGGGAGGACGGAGCTCCTACGAGCAGTACTTC.

This rearrangement joins TRBV6-2 or TRBV6-3 to TRBJ2-4, with 11 bases that match TRBD2. CDR3 length: 16 amino acids. The junction had 11 bases not matched to a gene; V was cut back by 6 bases and J by 7 bases. CDR1 is MNHEY and CDR2 is SVGEGT in the germline V gene. CDR3 sequence: CASRGTSGPLRNIQYF. Here the CDR3 DNA reads TGTGCCAGCAGGGGGACTAGCGGTCCTCTCAGGAACATTCAGTACTTC.

This sequence joins TRBV24-1 and TRBJ2-5; 8 nucleotides match TRBD2. There are 14 residues in the CDR3. Germline trimming cut 3 bases from V and 9 bases from J; bases unmatched to any gene: 8. Germline-derived CDR1 and CDR2 are KGHDR and SFDVKD. This CDR3 is CATSDERGTRAQYF. In DNA, the CDR3 is TGTGCCACCAGTGATGAGAGGGGGACTAGGGCCCAGTACTTC.

This clonotype was counted at least ten times. The chain couples TRBV2 to TRBJ2-7; a possible D gene is TRBD1 (6 bases). There are 16 residues in the CDR3. Germline CDR1 SNHLY, CDR2 FYNNEI. V was shortened by 4 bases and J by 3 bases, with 19 bases between the two germline ends. CDR3 in DNA: TGTGCCAGCAGTGTAGGATGGGGACAACTAAACTACGAGCAGTACTTC. It specifies CASSVGWGQLNYEQYF.

This clonotype was seen at least ten times. The V and J genes are TRBV6-5 and TRBJ1-5, with TRBD1 matching over 8 bases. CDR1 MNHEY and CDR2 SVGAGI come from the germline V gene. This CDR3 is built from 15 residues. V shed 4 bases and J 3 bases; nucleotides not matched to a gene: 5. The CDR3 here is CASSSQGAVNQPQHF. CDR3 in DNA: TGTGCCAGCAGTTCCCAGGGGGCGGTCAATCAGCCCCAGCATTTT.

V and J are TRBV19 and TRBJ1-1, with a possible D match to TRBD1 (6 bases). Trimming removed 3 bases at V and 0 bases at J, with 23 bases between. This CDR3 has 19 amino acids. Germline lookup yields CDR1 LNHDA and CDR2 SQIVND (reference sequence). CDR3 nucleotide sequence: TGTGCCAGTAGTATCGGTTTCGGGGGGCGTAGTAAAGTGAACACTGAAGCTTTCTTT. It translates to CASSIGFGGRSKVNTEAFF.

This clonotype was seen many times. This CDR3 is CASTPSRGNTEAFF. In nucleotides, the CDR3 is TGTGCCAGCACTCCCAGTCGGGGGAACACTGAAGCTTTCTTT. The chain carries TRBV2 and TRBJ1-1, with no clear D. This CDR3 is 14 amino acids long. Germline V gives CDR1 SNHLY, CDR2 FYNNEI. Trimming removed 7 bases at V and 1 base at J, with 13 bases between.

The sample holds many counts of this clonotype. The J gene is TRBJ2-6, the V gene TRBV7-3; TRBD1 matches at 8 bases. CDR1 and CDR2 (germline): SGHTA, FQGTGA. CDR3 length: 17 amino acids. Unmatched junction bases numbered 8, after V lost 5 bases and J lost 2 bases. The CDR3 coding sequence is TGTGCCAGCAGCCCGGAACCACAGGGGGCTGGGGCCAACGTCCTGACTTTC. Amino acids: CASSPEPQGAGANVLTF.